These 26 T cell receptor beta chains were sequenced from one sample in a study of post-analysis software for immune sequencing data. Points from the study as a whole: Five or six TRBV segments were significantly more frequent in patients than in controls. TRBV5-6, TRBV5-1 and TRBV20-1 were among these segments.

The authors incorporated unique molecular identifiers into the TCR beta cDNA libraries. TCRdb recomputed calls from the PCR reads with MiXCR, one row per CDR3 protein. The sample comprises hundreds of thousands of distinct CDR3 sequences, around 64% of which are singletons, and over 9% rests with the top ten. Antigens for these TCRs are unknown. The sequenced sample consisted of blood. The receptors were sampled from a girl aged 2 to 9 with multiple sclerosis.

A note on this clonotype: Relative to the germline gene, one junction end is altered; a read error may explain this. V gene TRBV13 combines with J gene TRBJ2-7; no firm D call. The J call may be wrong; the DNA end is better matched by TRBJ2-5. Germline CDR1 and CDR2: PRHDT and FYEKMQ (reference sequence). The CDR3 length is 13 residues. Written as DNA, the CDR3 is TGTGCCAGCAGCGTCCAGGAGCAAGGGACCCAGTACTTC. Encoded protein: CASSVQEQGTQYF.

A few counts support this clonotype. The chain recombines TRBV3-1 with TRBJ1-2; 8 nucleotides align to TRBD1. The CDR3 is 16 amino acids. Germline V gene data show CDR1 as LGHDT and CDR2 as YNNKEL (reference sequence). Trimming cost V 0 bases and J 2 bases; bases outside gene matches: 5. CDR3 in amino acids: CASSQDRPGGNYGYTF. Written as DNA, the CDR3 is TGTGCCAGCAGCCAAGATCGGCCAGGGGGCAACTATGGCTACACCTTC.

The DNA of the CDR3 is TGCAGTGCCGACACTAGCGGTAGCACAGATACGCAGTATTTT. Translating gives CSADTSGSTDTQYF. V gene TRBV20-1 combines with J gene TRBJ2-3; TRBD2 aligns across 8 bases. The V segment lost 6 bases and the J segment 0 bases; nucleotides outside the gene matches: 5. Germline assignment: CDR1 DFQATT and CDR2 SNEGSKA (reference sequence). CDR3 length: 14 residues.

This chain links TRBV12-3 or TRBV12-4 with TRBJ1-4, with a possible D match to TRBD1 (6 bases). The V end was cut by 7 bases, the J end by 11 bases, with 17 bases between. The CDR3 spans 13 residues. CDR3 loop: CASMRDTGPKLFF. CDR3 coding DNA: TGTGCCAGCATGCGGGACACAGGGCCGAAACTGTTTTTT.

This clonotype was seen a handful of times. J is TRBJ2-7 and V is TRBV29-1; D remains unclear. Trimming took 4 bases from V and 2 from J, leaving 12 bases between them. This CDR3 comprises 13 residues. CDR1 SQVTM and CDR2 ANQGSEA come from the germline V gene. DNA of the CDR3: TGCAGCGTTGTCGTGGGCTGGGCCTACGAGCAGTACTTC. Translation: CSVVVGWAYEQYF.

V and J are TRBV9 and TRBJ2-1; 10 bases line up with TRBD2. Germline V lookup: CDR1 SGDLS, CDR2 YYNGEE. The V segment lost 1 base and the J segment 6 bases; nucleotides outside the gene matches: 13. CDR3 length equals 18 residues. The CDR3 bases are TGTGCCAGCAGCGTAAGTCCGGGAGCGGGAGGGCCCAGCAATGAGCAGTTCTTC. Protein product: CASSVSPGAGGPSNEQFF.

The chain couples TRBV6-1 to TRBJ2-1, with D tentatively TRBD1 (5 bases). Germline CDR1 is MNHNS and CDR2 is SASEGT. Deletions cut 7 bases from V and 7 bases from J, with 20 bases between. The CDR3 contains 15 residues. The chain's CDR3 is CASTDWAGSINEQFF. Here the CDR3 DNA reads TGTGCCAGCACCGATTGGGCAGGGTCAATTAATGAGCAGTTCTTC.

The V gene is TRBV20-1, the J gene TRBJ1-4, with unresolved D. This CDR3 comprises 15 residues. The ends were cut back, 1 base at V and 5 bases at J, with 14 bases in the middle. In germline, CDR1 is DFQATT, CDR2 SNEGSKA (reference sequence). The CDR3, as DNA: TGCAGTGCTAGAGTCTGGGGAGCCAAGAATGAAAAACTGTTTTTT. This translates into CSARVWGAKNEKLFF.

The chain couples TRBV11-3 to TRBJ2-4; D unresolved. Per the germline V gene, CDR1 is SGHNT and CDR2 is YENEEA. This CDR3 has 13 amino acids. Trimming took 9 bases from V and 8 from J, leaving 17 bases between them. The CDR3 sequence: CASRGGDAHIQYF. Here the CDR3 DNA reads TGTGCCAGTCGAGGTGGGGATGCGCACATTCAGTACTTC.

The V gene is TRBV7-9, the J gene TRBJ2-3, with 11 bases matching TRBD2. Germline V gives CDR1 SEHNR, CDR2 FQNEAQ (reference sequence). With 4 bases clipped from V and 3 bases from J, the junction kept 3 bases outside the gene matches. The CDR3 extends over 15 amino acids. The CDR3 nucleotides are TGTGCCAGCAGCTCTTCTAGCGGGAGGACAGATACGCAGTATTTT. It encodes CASSSSSGRTDTQYF.

The genes are TRBV7-2 and TRBJ2-3; D not resolved. The CDR3 runs 16 residues. Germline values: CDR1 SGHTA, CDR2 FQGNSA. V gave up 5 bases and J gave up 3 bases, with 18 bases separating them. This CDR3 reads CASSVYYGEGTDTQYF. The CDR3 DNA follows: TGTGCCAGCAGCGTCTACTACGGAGAAGGGACAGATACGCAGTATTTT.

The V and J genes are TRBV29-1 and TRBJ2-1; TRBD1 aligns across 7 bases. The germline gives CDR1 SQVTM, CDR2 ANQGSEA. The length of the CDR3 is 14 residues. J lost 8 bases, V lost 2 bases, and 9 bases had no gene match. The CDR3 sequence: CSVEKGQAWDEQFF. In DNA form, the CDR3 reads TGCAGCGTTGAAAAAGGACAGGCCTGGGATGAGCAGTTCTTC.

This clonotype was counted a single time. The chain combines TRBV10-3 with TRBJ2-7; D tentatively fits TRBD1 or TRBD2 (5 bases each). The CDR3 totals 14 residues. V was shortened by 10 bases and J by 1 base, with 17 bases between the two germline ends. Germline lookup yields CDR1 ENHRY and CDR2 SYGVKD. The CDR3 reads CASRPGPASYEQYF. CDR3 nucleotides: TGTGCCAGCAGGCCGGGACCCGCTTCCTACGAGCAGTACTTC.

The chain is built from TRBV19 and TRBJ1-1; 8 bases line up with TRBD1. The CDR3 spans 16 residues. CDR1 and CDR2 from the germline V gene are LNHDA and SQIVND (reference sequence). Germline trimming cut 1 base from V and 1 base from J; bases unmatched to any gene: 5. In nucleotides, the CDR3 is TGTGCCAGTAGTATAGCAACAGGGGGTGAGAACACTGAAGCTTTCTTT. Encoded protein: CASSIATGGENTEAFF.

The V and J genes are TRBV7-8 and TRBJ2-1; a possible D gene is TRBD2 (5 bases). The V gene lost 4 bases and the J gene lost 7 bases, with 14 bases spanning the gap. The CDR3 is made up of 14 amino acids. Germline loops: CDR1 SGHVS, CDR2 FQNEAQ. CDR3 amino acids: CASSSYQEENEQFF. CDR3 nucleotide sequence: TGTGCCAGCAGCTCGTACCAGGAGGAGAATGAGCAGTTCTTC.

The J gene is TRBJ2-6, the V gene TRBV28; 8 bases line up with TRBD2. The CDR3 runs 18 residues. CDR1 and CDR2 from the germline V gene are MDHEN and SYDVKM. With V trimmed by 4 bases and J by 0 bases, 8 bases remained unmatched. CDR3 bases: TGTGCCAGCAGTTCGCCTTCGGGGGGGAACTCTGGGGCCAACGTCCTGACTTTC. Protein sequence: CASSSPSGGNSGANVLTF.

This chain links TRBV4-1 with TRBJ2-1, with a possible D match to TRBD1 (6 bases). Germline values: CDR1 MGHRA, CDR2 YSYEKL. The CDR3 loop spans 14 amino acids. Trimming left V 1 base short and J 5 bases short, with 9 bases between. This CDR3 reads CASSQGTDHNEQFF. The CDR3 DNA follows: TGCGCCAGCAGCCAAGGGACAGACCACAATGAGCAGTTCTTC.

The CDR3 DNA follows: TGCGCCAGCAGTTTAACAGGGTGGGGACCCCAAGAGACCCAGTACTTC. Protein product: CASSLTGWGPQETQYF. The chain uses TRBV5-1 and TRBJ2-5; the D gene is possibly TRBD1 (6 bases). The CDR3 has 16 residues. Germline CDR1 is SGHRS and CDR2 is YFSETQ. V lost 5 bases, J lost 1 base, and 18 bases lay in between.

This chain links TRBV12-3 or TRBV12-4 with TRBJ2-6, with D possibly matching TRBD2 (6 bases). The CDR3 spans 18 residues. Trimming cost V 1 base and J 0 bases, with 13 bases left between them. This CDR3 reads CASSLGGGAPSGANVLTF. CDR3 bases: TGTGCCAGCAGTTTAGGAGGAGGGGCCCCCTCTGGGGCCAACGTCCTGACTTTC.

Only a few counts were recorded for this clonotype. The CDR3 reads CASSLTGQGAGEQFF. CDR3 DNA sequence: TGCGCCAGCAGCTTAACGGGACAGGGGGCAGGTGAGCAGTTCTTC. The chain combines TRBV5-1 with TRBJ2-1; 12 positions match TRBD1. Germline trimming cut 2 bases from V and 9 bases from J; bases unmatched to any gene: 6. This CDR3 region has 15 residues. The V gene's germline CDR1 is SGHRS and CDR2 YFSETQ. The full variable domain, with the rest looked up from reference TRBV5-1 and TRBJ2-1, is KAGVTQTPRYLIKTRGQQVTLSCSPISGHRSVSWYQQTPGQGLQFLFEYFSETQRNKGNFPGRFSGRQFSNSRSEMNVSTLELGDSALYLCASSLTGQGAGEQFFGPGTRLTVL.

The chain recombines TRBV20-1 with TRBJ2-1; 14 bases align to TRBD2. After removal of 3 bases from V and 7 bases from J, the junction contained 14 bases not matched to a gene. There are 18 residues in the CDR3. Per germline, CDR1 DFQATT and CDR2 SNEGSKA (reference sequence). The CDR3 DNA sequence: TGCAGTGCTAGGAAGACGGAGACTAGCGGGAGGGCTGGGAATGAGCAGTTCTTC. It encodes CSARKTETSGRAGNEQFF.

The gene calls are TRBV6-6 and TRBJ2-7, with D maybe TRBD2 (6 bases). The J call could be wrong; TRBJ2-5 is a better fit for the DNA end. Germline CDR1 is MNHNY and CDR2 is SVGAGI (reference sequence). CDR3 size: 13 residues. Here the CDR3 DNA reads TGTGCCAGCAGTTATTGGGGGGTGGAGACCCAGTACTTC. This gives the protein CASSYWGVETQYF.

The rearrangement joins TRBV24-1 to TRBJ2-3; D not resolved. V shed 3 bases and J shed 3 bases, with 3 bases lying between them. Germline V gene data show CDR1 as KGHDR and CDR2 as SFDVKD. The CDR3 runs to 12 residues. The CDR3 loop reads CATSDTTDTQYF. The CDR3 nucleotides read TGTGCCACCAGTGATACGACAGATACGCAGTATTTT.

V usage is TRBV7-7 and J usage is TRBJ2-5; no firm D call. CDR1 SSHAT and CDR2 FNYEAQ come from the germline V gene (reference sequence). The CDR3 runs 14 residues. The CDR3 loop reads CAIARSPTQETQYF. CDR3 DNA sequence: TGTGCTATTGCCAGGTCCCCAACCCAAGAGACCCAGTACTTC.

Only a few counts were recorded for this clonotype. CDR3 in amino acids: CASYRDGKNIQYF. CDR3 in DNA: TGTGCCAGCTACAGGGACGGTAAAAACATTCAGTACTTC. This chain links TRBV2 with TRBJ2-4; a weak D match, TRBD1 (6 bases). V gave up 8 bases and J gave up 4 bases, with 12 bases separating them. Per germline, CDR1 SNHLY and CDR2 FYNNEI. This CDR3 has 13 amino acids.

The chain recombines TRBV11-2 with TRBJ2-7, with 9 bases identical to TRBD2. The trim removed 0 bases at V and 2 bases at J, leaving 5 bases unmatched. This CDR3 is 16 amino acids long. CDR1 and CDR2 (germline): SGHAT, FQNNGV. The CDR3 DNA reads TGTGCCAGCAGCTTAGACGCTAGCGGGACCCCCTACGAGCAGTACTTC. The encoded protein is CASSLDASGTPYEQYF.